This TCR beta chain was captured in a study of blood T cell repertoires in COVID-19. In the study overall: Whether acute or convalescent, the COVID-19 samples came from the United States, Italy and Spain. The cDNA or gDNA used as material had been derived from T cells, B-cell-depleted T cells, or PBMCs.

This clone showed up just once. The repertoire was sequenced with immunoSEQ multiplex PCR; TCRdb's copy has only in-frame clones and lacks some. This table holds around 79,000 clones, roughly 89% found once. V gave up 5 bases and J gave up 4 bases, with 20 bases separating them. This CDR3 region has 16 residues. Germline V gives CDR1 MDHEN, CDR2 SYDVKM. Sequencing was done on a sample of peripheral blood. The TCR originated in an older man with active or convalescent COVID-19. The rearrangement links TRBV28 to TRBJ1-2; TRBD1 is a possible D gene (5 bases). The CDR3, as DNA: TGTGCCAGCAGTGTAATAAGGACCTGGGGCATCTATGGCTACACCTTC. It is translated as CASSVIRTWGIYGYTF.